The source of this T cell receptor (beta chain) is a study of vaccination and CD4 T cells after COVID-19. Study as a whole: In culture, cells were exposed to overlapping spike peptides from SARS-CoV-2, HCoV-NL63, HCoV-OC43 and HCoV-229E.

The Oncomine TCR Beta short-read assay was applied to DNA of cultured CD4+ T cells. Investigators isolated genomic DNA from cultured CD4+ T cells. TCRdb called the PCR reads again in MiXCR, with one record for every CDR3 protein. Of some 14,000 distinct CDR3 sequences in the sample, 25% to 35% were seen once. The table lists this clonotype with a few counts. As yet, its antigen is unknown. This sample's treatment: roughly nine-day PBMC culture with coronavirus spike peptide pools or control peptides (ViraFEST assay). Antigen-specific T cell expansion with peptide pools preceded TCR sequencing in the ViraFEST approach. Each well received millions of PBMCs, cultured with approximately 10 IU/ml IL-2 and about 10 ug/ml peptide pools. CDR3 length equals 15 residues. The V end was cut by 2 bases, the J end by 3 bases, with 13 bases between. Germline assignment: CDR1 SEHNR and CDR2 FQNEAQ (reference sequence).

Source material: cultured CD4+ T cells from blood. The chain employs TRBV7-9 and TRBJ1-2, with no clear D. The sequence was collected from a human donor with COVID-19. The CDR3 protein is CASSLSGPPHYGYTF. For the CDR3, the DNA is TGTGCCAGCAGCTTATCTGGACCGCCTCACTATGGCTACACCTTC.